This entry lists 5 T cell receptor beta chains sequenced from one sample in a study of cytomegalovirus exposure and HLA in healthy donors. Use of 60 Vbeta and 13 Jbeta primers characterized the PCR. Generated by immunoSEQ multiplex PCR, the TCRdb table keeps only in-frame clones and is missing some. The sample lists over 150,000 clones; approximately 84% were seen once. The sample consisted of PBMCs. These receptors all stem from a man younger than 30 in good health and CMV-seronegative.

The chain combines TRBV2 with TRBJ1-5; 7 bases line up with TRBD1. The CDR3 totals 16 residues. Trimming at V came to 6 bases and at J to 3 bases, leaving 11 bases not matched to a gene. Germline CDR1 and CDR2: SNHLY and FYNNEI. CDR3 sequence: CASRYTEGGPNQPQHF. The CDR3 nucleotides read TGTGCCAGCAGGTATACCGAAGGGGGCCCCAATCAGCCCCAGCATTTT.

The rearrangement joins TRBV7-6 to TRBJ2-3; D possibly corresponds to TRBD2 (6 bases). Between the trimmed V and J ends, which lost 4 bases and 6 bases, there was a span of 20 bases. This CDR3 is built from 16 residues. In germline, CDR1 is SGHVS, CDR2 FNYEAQ. CDR3 nucleotide sequence: TGTGCCAGCAGCTCAGGACTAACCGCGGTGATTGATACGCAGTATTTT. Amino acids: CASSSGLTAVIDTQYF.

This chain uses TRBV5-1 with TRBJ2-2; 10 nucleotides line up with TRBD1. The CDR3 is made up of 15 amino acids. Germline V gives CDR1 SGHRS, CDR2 YFSETQ. Trimming cost V 4 bases and J 9 bases; bases outside gene matches: 9. The DNA of the CDR3 is TGCGCCAGCAGCCTGCGACAGGGGGCTTCCAGGGAGCTGTTTTTT. Translated, it gives CASSLRQGASRELFF.

This rearrangement joins TRBV6-1 to TRBJ1-3; D gene unclear. Deletions cut 8 bases from V and 0 bases from J, with 11 bases between. Per the germline V gene, CDR1 is MNHNS and CDR2 is SASEGT. The CDR3 consists of 14 residues. In DNA, the CDR3 is TGTGCCAGCGATTCCGGGAACTCTGGAAACACCATATATTTT. It specifies CASDSGNSGNTIYF.

The chain carries TRBV10-3 and TRBJ2-1; D is undetermined. Germline V lookup: CDR1 ENHRY, CDR2 SYGVKD. This CDR3 is built from 12 residues. The germline V and J ends were trimmed by 4 bases and 7 bases, with 8 bases remaining between them. CDR3 bases: TGTGCCATCAGTGTGACTGGGAATGAGCAGTTCTTC. Protein sequence: CAISVTGNEQFF.